This TCR beta chain was captured in a study of T cell repertoires in cytomegalovirus infection. About the research overall: Recently described HLA-C-restricted plus well-studied HLA-B-restricted CMV epitopes were used. CMV infection together with matching HLA type was indicated by public TCR beta signatures. The study, taken as a whole, reports: The ex vivo response showed dominance by HLA-C-restricted CMV-specific TCR beta clonotypes. There were carriers of CMV plus the relevant HLA, and cumulative public TCR beta family frequency identified them.

CDR1 and CDR2 from the germline V gene are GTSNPN and SVGIG (reference sequence). V was cut by 0 bases and J by 5 bases, with 11 bases left in between. This CDR3 contains 14 residues. TCRdb analysed the reads with MiXCR anew, one entry per CDR3 protein. The sample consists of approximately 730,000 distinct CDR3 sequences, around 30% of them appearing once. On this clonotype itself: Its antigen remains unknown.

Source: cultured PBMCs, taken from culture after CMV antigen stimulation. The chain employs TRBV30 and TRBJ2-4; possibly TRBD1 or TRBD2 for D (5 bases each). The TCR comes from a human donor in good health (CMV status not recorded). Some clones in this sample may be carry-over from other donors' samples. The CDR3 spells CAWSVKGTENIQYF. In nucleotides, the CDR3 is TGTGCCTGGAGTGTAAAAGGGACGGAAAACATTCAGTACTTC.